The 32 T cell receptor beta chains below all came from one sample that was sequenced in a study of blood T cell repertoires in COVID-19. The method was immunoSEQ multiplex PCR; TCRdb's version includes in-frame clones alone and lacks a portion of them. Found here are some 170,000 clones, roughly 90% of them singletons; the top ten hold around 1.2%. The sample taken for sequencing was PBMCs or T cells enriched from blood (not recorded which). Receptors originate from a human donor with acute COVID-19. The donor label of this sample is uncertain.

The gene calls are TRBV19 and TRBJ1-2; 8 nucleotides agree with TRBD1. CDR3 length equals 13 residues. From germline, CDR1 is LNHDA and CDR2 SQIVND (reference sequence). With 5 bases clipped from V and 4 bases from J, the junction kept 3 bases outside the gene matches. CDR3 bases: TGTGCCAGTAGTCGCGGACAGGGCTATGGCTACACCTTC. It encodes CASSRGQGYGYTF.

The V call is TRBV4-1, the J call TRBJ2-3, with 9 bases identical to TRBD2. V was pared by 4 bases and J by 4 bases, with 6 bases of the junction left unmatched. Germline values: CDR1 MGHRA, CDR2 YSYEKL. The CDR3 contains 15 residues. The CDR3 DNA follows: TGCGCCAGCAGCCGAGCGAGCGGGGGGCCAGATACGCAGTATTTT. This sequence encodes CASSRASGGPDTQYF.

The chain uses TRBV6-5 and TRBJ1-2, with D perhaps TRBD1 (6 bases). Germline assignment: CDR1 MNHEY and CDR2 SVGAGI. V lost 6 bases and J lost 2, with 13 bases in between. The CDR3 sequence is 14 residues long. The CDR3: CASRGRGPNYGYTF. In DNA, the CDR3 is TGTGCCAGCAGGGGGCGGGGGCCCAACTATGGCTACACCTTC.

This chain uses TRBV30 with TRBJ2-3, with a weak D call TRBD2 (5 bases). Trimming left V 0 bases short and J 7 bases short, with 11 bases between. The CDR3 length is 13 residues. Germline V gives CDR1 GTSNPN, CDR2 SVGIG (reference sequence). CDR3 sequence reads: CAWSVPGSHTQYF. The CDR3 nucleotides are TGTGCCTGGAGTGTACCGGGGAGCCATACGCAGTATTTT.

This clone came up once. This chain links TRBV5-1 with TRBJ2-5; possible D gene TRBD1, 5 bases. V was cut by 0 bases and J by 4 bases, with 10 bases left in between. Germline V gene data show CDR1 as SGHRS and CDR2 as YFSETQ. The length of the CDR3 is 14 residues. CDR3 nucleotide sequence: TGCGCCAGCAGCTTGGAAGGGCAGGGAGAGACCCAGTACTTC. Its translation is CASSLEGQGETQYF.

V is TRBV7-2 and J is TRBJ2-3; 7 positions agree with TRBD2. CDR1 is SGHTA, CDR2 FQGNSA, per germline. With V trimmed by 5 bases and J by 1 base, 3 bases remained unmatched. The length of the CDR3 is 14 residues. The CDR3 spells CASSPSGGTDTQYF. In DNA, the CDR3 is TGTGCCAGCAGCCCGAGCGGGGGCACAGATACGCAGTATTTT.

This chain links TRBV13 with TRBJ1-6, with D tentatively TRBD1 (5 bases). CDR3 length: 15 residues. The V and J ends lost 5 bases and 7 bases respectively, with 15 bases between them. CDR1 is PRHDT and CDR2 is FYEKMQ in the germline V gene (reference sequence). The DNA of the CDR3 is TGTGCCAGCAGCCCCGCCCGCGGGGGAAATTCACCCCTCCACTTT. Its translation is CASSPARGGNSPLHF.

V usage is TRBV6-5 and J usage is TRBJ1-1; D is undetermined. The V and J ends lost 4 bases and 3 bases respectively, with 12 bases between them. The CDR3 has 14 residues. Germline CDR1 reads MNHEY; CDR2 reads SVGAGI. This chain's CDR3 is CASSWAAKDTEAFF. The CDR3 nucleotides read TGTGCCAGCAGTTGGGCAGCAAAAGACACTGAAGCTTTCTTT.

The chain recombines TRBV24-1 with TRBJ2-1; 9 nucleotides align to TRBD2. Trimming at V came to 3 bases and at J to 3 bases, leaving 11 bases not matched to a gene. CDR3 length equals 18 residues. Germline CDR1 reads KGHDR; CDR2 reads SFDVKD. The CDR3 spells CATSDTPKAGGNYNEQFF. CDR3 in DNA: TGTGCCACCAGTGATACCCCTAAAGCGGGGGGAAACTACAATGAGCAGTTCTTC.

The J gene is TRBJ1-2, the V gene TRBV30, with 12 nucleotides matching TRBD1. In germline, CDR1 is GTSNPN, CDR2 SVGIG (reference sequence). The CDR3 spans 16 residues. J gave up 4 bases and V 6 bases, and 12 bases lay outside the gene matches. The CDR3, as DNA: TGTGCCTGTCAGCCTCGGGACAGGGGGCGCAGCTATGGCTACACCTTC. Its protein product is CACQPRDRGRSYGYTF.

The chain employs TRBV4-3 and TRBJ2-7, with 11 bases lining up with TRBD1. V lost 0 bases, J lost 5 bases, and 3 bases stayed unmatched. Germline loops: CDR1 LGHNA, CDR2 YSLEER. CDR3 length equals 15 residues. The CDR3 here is CASSQDRTGGHEQYF. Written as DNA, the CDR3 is TGCGCCAGCAGCCAAGATCGGACAGGGGGCCACGAGCAGTACTTC.

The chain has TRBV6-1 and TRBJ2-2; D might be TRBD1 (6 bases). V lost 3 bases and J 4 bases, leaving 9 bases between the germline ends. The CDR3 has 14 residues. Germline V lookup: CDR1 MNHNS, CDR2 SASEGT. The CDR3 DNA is TGTGCCAGCAGTGAGGGGGCCGGCACCGGGGAGCTGTTTTTT. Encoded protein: CASSEGAGTGELFF.

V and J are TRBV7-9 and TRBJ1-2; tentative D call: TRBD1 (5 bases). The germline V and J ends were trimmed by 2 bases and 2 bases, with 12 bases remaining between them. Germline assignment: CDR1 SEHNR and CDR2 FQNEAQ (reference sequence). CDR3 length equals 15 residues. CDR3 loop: CASSLNFRGNYGYTF. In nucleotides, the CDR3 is TGTGCCAGCAGCTTAAATTTTCGGGGGAACTATGGCTACACCTTC.

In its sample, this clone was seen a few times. The CDR3 DNA reads as TGTGCCAGCAGCCCCCTAACCCGGGACAGGGACTCCTACGAGCAGTACTTC. Its protein is CASSPLTRDRDSYEQYF. The chain employs TRBV5-6 and TRBJ2-7; 9 nucleotides line up with TRBD1. J gave up 0 bases and V 4 bases, and 11 bases lay outside the gene matches. The CDR3 is 17 amino acids. Germline CDR1 and CDR2: SGHDT and YYEEEE.

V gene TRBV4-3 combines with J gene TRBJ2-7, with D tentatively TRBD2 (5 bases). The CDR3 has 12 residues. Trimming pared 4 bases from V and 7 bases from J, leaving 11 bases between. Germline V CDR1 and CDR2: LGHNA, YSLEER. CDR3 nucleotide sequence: TGCGCCAGCAGCCGGGCTGGGAGTGAGCAGTACTTC. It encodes CASSRAGSEQYF.

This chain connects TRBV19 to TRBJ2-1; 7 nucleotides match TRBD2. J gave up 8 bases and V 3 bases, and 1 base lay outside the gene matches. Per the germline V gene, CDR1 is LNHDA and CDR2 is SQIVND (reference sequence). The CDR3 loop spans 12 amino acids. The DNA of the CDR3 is TGTGCCAGTAGTATCCGGGGGGATGAGCAGTTCTTC. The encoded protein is CASSIRGDEQFF.

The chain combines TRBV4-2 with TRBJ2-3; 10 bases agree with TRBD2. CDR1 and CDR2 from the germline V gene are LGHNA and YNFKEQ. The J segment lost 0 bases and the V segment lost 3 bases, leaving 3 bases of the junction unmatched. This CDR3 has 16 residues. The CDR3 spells CASSHGLAASTDTQYF. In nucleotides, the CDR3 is TGTGCCAGCAGCCATGGACTAGCGGCTAGCACAGATACGCAGTATTTT.

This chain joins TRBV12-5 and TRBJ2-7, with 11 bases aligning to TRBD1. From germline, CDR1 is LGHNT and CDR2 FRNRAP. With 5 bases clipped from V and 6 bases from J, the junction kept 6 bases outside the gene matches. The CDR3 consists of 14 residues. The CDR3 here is CASGPGQGGSEQYF. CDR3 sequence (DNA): TGTGCTAGTGGTCCGGGACAGGGGGGCTCCGAGCAGTACTTC. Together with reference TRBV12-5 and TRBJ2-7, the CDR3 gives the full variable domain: DARVTQTPRHKVTEMGQEVTMRCQPILGHNTVFWYRQTMMQGLELLAYFRNRAPLDDSGMPKDRFSAEMPDATLATLKIQPSEPRDSAVYFCASGPGQGGSEQYFGPGTRLTVT.

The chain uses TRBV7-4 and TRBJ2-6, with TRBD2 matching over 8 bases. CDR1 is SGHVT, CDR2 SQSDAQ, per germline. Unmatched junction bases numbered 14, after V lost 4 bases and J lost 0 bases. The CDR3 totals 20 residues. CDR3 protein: CASSYGVWLAGISGANVLTF. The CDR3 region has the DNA TGTGCCAGCAGCTACGGGGTTTGGCTAGCGGGTATCTCTGGGGCCAACGTCCTGACTTTC.

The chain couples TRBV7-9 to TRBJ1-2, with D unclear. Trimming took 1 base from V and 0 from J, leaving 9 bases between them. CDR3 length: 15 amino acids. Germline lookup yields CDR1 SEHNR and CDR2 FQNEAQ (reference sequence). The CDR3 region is CASSLGGTSNYGYTF. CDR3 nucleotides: TGTGCCAGCAGCTTAGGCGGAACCTCTAACTATGGCTACACCTTC.

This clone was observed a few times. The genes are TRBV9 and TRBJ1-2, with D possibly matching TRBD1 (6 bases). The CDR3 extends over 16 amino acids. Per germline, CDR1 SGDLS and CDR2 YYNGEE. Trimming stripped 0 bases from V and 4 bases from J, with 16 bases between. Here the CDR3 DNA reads TGTGCCAGCAGCGTAGGGACAGCGGCTGTCCTCTATGGCTACACCTTC. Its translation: CASSVGTAAVLYGYTF.

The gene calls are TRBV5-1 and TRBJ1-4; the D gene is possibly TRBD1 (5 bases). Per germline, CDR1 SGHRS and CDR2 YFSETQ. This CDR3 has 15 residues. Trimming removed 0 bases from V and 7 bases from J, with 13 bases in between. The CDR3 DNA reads TGCGCCAGCAGCTTGGCGTCTCAGGGAAGTGAAAAACTGTTTTTT. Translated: CASSLASQGSEKLFF.

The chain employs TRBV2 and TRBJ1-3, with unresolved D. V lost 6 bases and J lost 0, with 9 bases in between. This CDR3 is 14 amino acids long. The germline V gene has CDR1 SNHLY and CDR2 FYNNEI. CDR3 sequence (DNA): TGTGCCAGCAGGCCAGGCTTCTCTGGAAACACCATATATTTT. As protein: CASRPGFSGNTIYF.

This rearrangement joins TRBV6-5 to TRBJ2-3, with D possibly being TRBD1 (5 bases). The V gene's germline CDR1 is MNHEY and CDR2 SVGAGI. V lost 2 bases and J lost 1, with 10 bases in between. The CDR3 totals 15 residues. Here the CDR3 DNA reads TGTGCCAGCAGTTACGATAGGGGTGGCACAGATACGCAGTATTTT. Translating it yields CASSYDRGGTDTQYF.

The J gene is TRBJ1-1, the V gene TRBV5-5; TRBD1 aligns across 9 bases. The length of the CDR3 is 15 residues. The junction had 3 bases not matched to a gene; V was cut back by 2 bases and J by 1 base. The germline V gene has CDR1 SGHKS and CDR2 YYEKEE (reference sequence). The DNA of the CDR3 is TGTGCCAGCAGCTTTCCGACAGGGGGGAACACTGAAGCTTTCTTT. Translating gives CASSFPTGGNTEAFF.

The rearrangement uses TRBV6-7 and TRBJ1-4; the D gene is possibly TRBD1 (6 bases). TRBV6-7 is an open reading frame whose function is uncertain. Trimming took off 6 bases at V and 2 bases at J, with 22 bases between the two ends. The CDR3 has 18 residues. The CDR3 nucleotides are TGTGCCAGCAGAGACAGGTTTGTGGCAGACGGGACTAATGAAAAACTGTTTTTT. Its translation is CASRDRFVADGTNEKLFF.

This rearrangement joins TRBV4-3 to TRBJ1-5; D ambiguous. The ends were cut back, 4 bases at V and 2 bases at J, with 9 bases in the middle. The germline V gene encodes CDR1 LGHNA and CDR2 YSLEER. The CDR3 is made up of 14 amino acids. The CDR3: CASSLREGNQPQHF. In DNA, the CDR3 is TGCGCCAGCAGCCTCCGGGAGGGCAATCAGCCCCAGCATTTT.

For the CDR3, the DNA is TGTGCCAGCAGCTTGAAGGGGCTAGCGGCCTACACAGATACGCAGTATTTT. Its protein product is CASSLKGLAAYTDTQYF. The chain joins TRBV7-2 to TRBJ2-3; the match to TRBD2 covers 7 bases. CDR3 length: 17 amino acids. Germline lookup yields CDR1 SGHTA and CDR2 FQGNSA. With 3 bases clipped from V and 2 bases from J, the junction kept 11 bases outside the gene matches. Based on the CDR3 plus reference TRBV7-2 and TRBJ2-3, the full variable domain is GAGVSQSPSNKVTEKGKDVELRCDPISGHTALYWYRQSLGQGLEFLIYFQGNSAPDKSGLPSDRFSAERTGGSVSTLTIQRTQQEDSAVYLCASSLKGLAAYTDTQYFGPGTRLTVL.

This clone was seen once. CDR3 in DNA: TGTGCCAGCATCCGCGGGCCTAACTATGGCTACACCTTC. It encodes CASIRGPNYGYTF. This chain links TRBV6-5 with TRBJ1-2; D not resolved. V lost 7 bases and J 0 bases, leaving 9 bases between the germline ends. The germline V gene has CDR1 MNHEY and CDR2 SVGAGI. CDR3 length: 13 amino acids.

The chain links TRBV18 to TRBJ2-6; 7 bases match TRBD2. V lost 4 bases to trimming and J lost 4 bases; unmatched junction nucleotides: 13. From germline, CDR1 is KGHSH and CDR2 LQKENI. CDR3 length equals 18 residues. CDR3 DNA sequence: TGTGCCAGCTCACGGGGAATAGCGGGCGCGGCCGGGGCCAACGTCCTGACTTTC. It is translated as CASSRGIAGAAGANVLTF.

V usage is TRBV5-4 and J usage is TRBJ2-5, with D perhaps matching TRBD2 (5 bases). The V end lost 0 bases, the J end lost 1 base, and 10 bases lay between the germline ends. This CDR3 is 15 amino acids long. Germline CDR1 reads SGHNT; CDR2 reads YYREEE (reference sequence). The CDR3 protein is CASSLVTAVQETQYF. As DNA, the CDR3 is TGTGCCAGCAGCTTGGTTACAGCGGTCCAAGAGACCCAGTACTTC.

CDR3 region: CATSDLAGWLAGGLDTQYF. In nucleotides, the CDR3 is TGTGCCACCAGTGATTTGGCGGGGTGGTTAGCGGGGGGGCTAGATACGCAGTATTTT. The rearrangement uses TRBV24-1 and TRBJ2-3, with 11 bases aligning to TRBD2. Unmatched junction bases numbered 12, after V lost 0 bases and J lost 5 bases. The germline V gene has CDR1 KGHDR and CDR2 SFDVKD. This CDR3 comprises 19 residues.